The 5 T cell receptor beta chains reported below all come from one sample, sequenced in a study of T cells in Graves' hyperthyroidism and ophthalmopathy. Using RNA transcripts as the source, TCR beta CDR3 regions were amplified. HTBI primers drove first-round RT-PCR of the TCR CDR3. MiXCR, applied by TCRdb to the multiplex PCR reads, yields one record per CDR3 protein. The sample records about 590,000 distinct CDR3 sequences, more than 15% being singletons. The source material was blood. These receptors came from a woman in her 30s with Graves' hyperthyroidism.

This clonotype showed up just a few times. The rearrangement links TRBV7-2 to TRBJ2-1; TRBD2 matches 15 bases. This CDR3 is built from 19 residues. Germline CDR1 reads SGHTA; CDR2 reads FQGNSA. V shed 5 bases and J 0 bases; nucleotides not matched to a gene: 8. CDR3 sequence: CASSRGLAGGRSSYNEQFF. The CDR3 DNA reads as TGTGCCAGCAGCCGCGGACTAGCGGGAGGGAGGAGCTCCTACAATGAGCAGTTCTTC.

This clonotype was detected many times. The chain uses TRBV12-3 or TRBV12-4 and TRBJ2-2; D unclear. CDR3 length equals 12 residues. Trimming took 1 base from V and 13 from J, leaving 10 bases between them. The CDR3 nucleotides read TGTGCCAGCAGTTTAGATGTGGAAGTGCTGTTTTTT. Amino acid sequence: CASSLDVEVLFF.

This clonotype was counted ten times or more. The rearrangement links TRBV30 to TRBJ2-2; D gene unclear. Trimming pared 0 bases from V and 5 bases from J, leaving 16 bases between. CDR1 and CDR2 from the germline V gene are GTSNPN and SVGIG (reference sequence). The length of the CDR3 is 16 residues. This chain's CDR3 is CAWSVVRLYATGELFF. In DNA form, the CDR3 reads TGTGCCTGGAGTGTAGTGAGACTCTACGCGACCGGGGAGCTGTTTTTT.

The chain carries TRBV20-1 and TRBJ2-1, with 8 nucleotides matching TRBD2. CDR3 size: 15 residues. Trimming at V came to 0 bases and at J to 0 bases, leaving 1 base not matched to a gene. In germline, CDR1 is DFQATT, CDR2 SNEGSKA (reference sequence). The CDR3 sequence: CSAREGTSSYNEQFF. In nucleotides, the CDR3 is TGCAGTGCTAGAGAGGGGACTAGCTCCTACAATGAGCAGTTCTTC.

This clonotype was counted many times. The chain has TRBV12-3 or TRBV12-4 and TRBJ1-4; D perhaps matches TRBD1 (5 bases). This CDR3 has 15 amino acids. Deletions cut 3 bases from V and 3 bases from J, with 11 bases between. In DNA, the CDR3 is TGTGCCAGCAGTTTTCGGGGAGGGGCTAATGAAAAACTGTTTTTT. Its translation is CASSFRGGANEKLFF.